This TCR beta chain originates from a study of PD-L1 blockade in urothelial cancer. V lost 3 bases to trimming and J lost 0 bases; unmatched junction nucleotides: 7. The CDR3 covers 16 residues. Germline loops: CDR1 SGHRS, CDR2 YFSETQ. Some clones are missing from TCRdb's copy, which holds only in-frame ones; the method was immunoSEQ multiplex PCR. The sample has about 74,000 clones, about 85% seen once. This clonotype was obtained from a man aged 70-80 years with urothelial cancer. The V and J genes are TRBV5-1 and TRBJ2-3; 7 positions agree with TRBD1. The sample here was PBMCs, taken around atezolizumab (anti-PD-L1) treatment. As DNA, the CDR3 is TGCGCCAGCAGCTCCCGGACAGGAACTAGCACAGATACGCAGTATTTT. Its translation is CASSSRTGTSTDTQYF. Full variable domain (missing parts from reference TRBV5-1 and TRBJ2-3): KAGVTQTPRYLIKTRGQQVTLSCSPISGHRSVSWYQQTPGQGLQFLFEYFSETQRNKGNFPGRFSGRQFSNSRSEMNVSTLELGDSALYLCASSSRTGTSTDTQYFGPGTRLTVL.